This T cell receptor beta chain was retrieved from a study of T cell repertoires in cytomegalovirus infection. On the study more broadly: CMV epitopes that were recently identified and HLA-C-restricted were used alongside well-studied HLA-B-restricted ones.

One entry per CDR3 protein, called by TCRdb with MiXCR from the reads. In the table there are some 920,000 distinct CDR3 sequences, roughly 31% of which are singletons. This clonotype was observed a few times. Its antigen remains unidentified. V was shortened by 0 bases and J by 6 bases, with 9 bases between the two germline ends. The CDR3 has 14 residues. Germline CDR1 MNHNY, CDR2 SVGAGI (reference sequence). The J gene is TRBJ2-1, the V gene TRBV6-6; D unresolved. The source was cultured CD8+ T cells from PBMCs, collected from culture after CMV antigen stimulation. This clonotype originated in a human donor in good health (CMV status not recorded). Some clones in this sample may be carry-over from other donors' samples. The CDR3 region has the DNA TGTGCCAGCAGTTACTCGGCCACCGGCAATGAGCAGTTCTTC. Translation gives CASSYSATGNEQFF.